This T cell receptor beta chain was profiled in a study of shared clonotypes between healthy human individuals. As for the study in general: Per-donor plates numbered three CD4 naive, three CD4 memory, two CD8 naive and one CD8 memory.

Evenly divided among several immunoSEQ plates was the genomic DNA of each subset. In the authors' methods: Without quality scores, immunoSEQ junctional reads could not be filtered like full-length reads. Using immunoSEQ multiplex PCR, the repertoire was profiled, and TCRdb retains in-frame clones only, with some absent. D and trimming were read from the DNA, whereas the V and J calls and clone size are those reported in that table. This sample has about 2.1 million clones, with just under 95% found just once. Positively selected for CCR7, the CD45RO-negative cells used as naive CD8 cells excluded terminally differentiated effector memory CD45RA+ cells. There are 14 residues in the CDR3. Trimming at V came to 5 bases and at J to 1 base, leaving 1 base not matched to a gene. Germline V gene data show CDR1 as MNHEY and CDR2 as SVGAGI.

The V gene is TRBV6-5, the J gene TRBJ1-5, with 8 nucleotides matching TRBD1. This TCR was sampled from a man aged 18 to 30 in good health. Some clones in this sample may be carry-over from other donors' samples. The sample consisted of naive CD8+ T cells from PBMCs. CDR3 in DNA: TGTGCCAGCAGTCGGACAGGGAGCAATCAGCCCCAGCATTTT. Its protein is CASSRTGSNQPQHF.